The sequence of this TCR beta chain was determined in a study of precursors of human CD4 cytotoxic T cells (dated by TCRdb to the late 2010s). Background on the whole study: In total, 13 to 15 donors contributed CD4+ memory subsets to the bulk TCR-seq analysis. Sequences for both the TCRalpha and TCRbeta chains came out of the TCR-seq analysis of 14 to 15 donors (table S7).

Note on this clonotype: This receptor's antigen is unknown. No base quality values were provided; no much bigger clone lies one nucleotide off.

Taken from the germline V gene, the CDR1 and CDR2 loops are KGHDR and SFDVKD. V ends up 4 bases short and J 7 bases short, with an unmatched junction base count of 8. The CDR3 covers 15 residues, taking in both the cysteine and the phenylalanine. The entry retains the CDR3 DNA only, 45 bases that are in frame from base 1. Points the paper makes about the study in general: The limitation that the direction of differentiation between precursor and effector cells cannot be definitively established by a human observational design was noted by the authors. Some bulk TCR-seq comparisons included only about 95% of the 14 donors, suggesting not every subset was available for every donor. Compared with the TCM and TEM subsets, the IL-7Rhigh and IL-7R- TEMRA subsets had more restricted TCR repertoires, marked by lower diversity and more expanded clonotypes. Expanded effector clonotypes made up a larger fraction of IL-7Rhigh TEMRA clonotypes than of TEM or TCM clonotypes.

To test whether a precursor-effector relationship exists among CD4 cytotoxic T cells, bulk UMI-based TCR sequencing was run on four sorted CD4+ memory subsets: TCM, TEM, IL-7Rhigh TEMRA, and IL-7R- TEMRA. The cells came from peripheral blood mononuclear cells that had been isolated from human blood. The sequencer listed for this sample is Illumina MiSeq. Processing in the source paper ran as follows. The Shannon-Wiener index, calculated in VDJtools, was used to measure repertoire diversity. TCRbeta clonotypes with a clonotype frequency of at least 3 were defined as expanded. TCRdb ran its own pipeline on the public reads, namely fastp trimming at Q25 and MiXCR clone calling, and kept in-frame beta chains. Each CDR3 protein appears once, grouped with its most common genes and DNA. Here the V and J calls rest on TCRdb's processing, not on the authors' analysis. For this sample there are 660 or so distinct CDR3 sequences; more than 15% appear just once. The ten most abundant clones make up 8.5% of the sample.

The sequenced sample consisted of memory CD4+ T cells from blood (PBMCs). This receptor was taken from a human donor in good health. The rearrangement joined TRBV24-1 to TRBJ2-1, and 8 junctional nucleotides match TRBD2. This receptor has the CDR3 CATSDAGTRINEQFF. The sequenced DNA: TGTGCCACCAGTGACGCCGGGACTAGAATAAATGAGCAGTTCTTC.